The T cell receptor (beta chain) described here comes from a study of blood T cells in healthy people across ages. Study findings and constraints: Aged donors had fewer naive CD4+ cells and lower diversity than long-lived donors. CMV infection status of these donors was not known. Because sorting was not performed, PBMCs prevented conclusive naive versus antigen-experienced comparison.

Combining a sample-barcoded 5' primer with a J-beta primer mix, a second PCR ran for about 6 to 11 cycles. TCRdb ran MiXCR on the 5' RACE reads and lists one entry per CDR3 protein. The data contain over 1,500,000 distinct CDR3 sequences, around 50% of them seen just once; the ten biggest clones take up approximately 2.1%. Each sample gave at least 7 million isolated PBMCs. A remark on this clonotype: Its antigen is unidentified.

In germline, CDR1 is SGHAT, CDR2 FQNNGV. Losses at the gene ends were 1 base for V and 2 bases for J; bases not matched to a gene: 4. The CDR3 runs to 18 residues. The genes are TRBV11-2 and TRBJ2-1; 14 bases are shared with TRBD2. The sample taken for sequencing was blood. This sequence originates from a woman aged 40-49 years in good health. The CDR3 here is CASSLARTSGGPYNEQFF. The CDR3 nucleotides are TGTGCCAGCAGCTTAGCCCGGACTAGCGGGGGGCCCTACAATGAGCAGTTCTTC.